A selection of T cell receptor beta chains follows, all from one sample in a study of blood T cell repertoires in COVID-19. Profiling relied on immunoSEQ multiplex PCR, and the TCRdb table lists in-frame clones only, not all of them. Counted here are 200,000 or so clones, roughly 76% occurring once; the ten biggest clones make up roughly an eighth. Sample: peripheral blood. The origin of the receptors is a woman older than 75 with COVID-19, enrolled during active disease. Each CDR3 is given with its conserved first and last residue. The order of the fields is clone size, D gene, J gene, V gene, CDR3 protein, CDR3 DNA. D genes are given only for firm matches. The listing skips clone size in some rows; elsewhere it reads once, few, many or a size class.

>NA|NA|TRBJ2-7|TRBV2
CASGIGGEWRSSYEQYF
TGTGCCAGCGGAATAGGGGGTGAGTGGCGGTCGTCCTACGAGCAGTACTTC
>NA|NA|TRBJ2-2|TRBV4-3
CASSQDGGTGELFF
TGCGCCAGCAGCCAAGATGGGGGGACCGGGGAGCTGTTTTTT
>NA|NA|TRBJ2-7|TRBV5-1
CASSPSEGARLEQYF
TGCGCCAGCAGCCCTTCGGAGGGGGCAAGACTCGAGCAGTACTTC
>NA|TRBD1|TRBJ2-1|TRBV5-1
CASTPGTAFLLGPNNEQFF
TGCGCCAGCACCCCCGGGACAGCTTTCCTTCTGGGCCCGAATAATGAGCAGTTCTTC
>NA|NA|TRBJ2-3|TRBV19
CASSDPGQGYVAGFTDTQYF
TGTGCCAGTAGTGACCCGGGACAGGGCTATGTAGCGGGATTTACAGATACGCAGTATTTT
>NA|TRBD1|TRBJ2-3|TRBV6-1
CASSEDRALSDTQYF
TGTGCCAGCAGTGAGGACAGGGCGTTATCAGATACGCAGTATTTT
>NA|TRBD2|TRBJ2-2|TRBV5-1
CASSLALAGGYTGELFF
TGCGCCAGCAGCTTGGCCCTAGCGGGAGGCTACACCGGGGAGCTGTTTTTT
>NA|NA|TRBJ2-1|TRBV3-1/TRBV3-2
CASSRQQTTMTNEQFF
TGTGCCAGCAGCCGTCAACAAACGACTATGACGAATGAGCAGTTCTTC
>once|TRBD2|TRBJ2-3|TRBV5-1
CASSTGLAGFTDTQYF
TGCGCCAGCAGCACGGGACTAGCGGGGTTCACAGATACGCAGTATTTT
>NA|NA|TRBJ1-1|TRBV5-8
CASSWRASTEAFF
TGTGCCAGCAGCTGGAGAGCCAGCACTGAAGCTTTCTTT
>NA|NA|TRBJ1-1|TRBV4-1
CASSQGQAFSTEAFF
TGCGCCAGCAGCCAAGGACAGGCCTTTAGCACTGAAGCTTTCTTT
>NA|NA|TRBJ1-5|TRBV3-1/TRBV3-2
CASSQPYNFDRNNQPQHF
TGTGCCAGCAGCCAACCCTATAACTTCGACAGAAACAATCAGCCCCAGCATTTT
>NA|NA|TRBJ1-6|TRBV7-9
CASSLYGGGDSPLHF
TGTGCCAGCAGCTTATACGGGGGAGGCGATTCACCCCTCCACTTT
>NA|NA|TRBJ2-2|TRBV7-2
CASSLSTGWAGELFF
TGTGCCAGCAGCTTAAGCACAGGGTGGGCCGGGGAGCTGTTTTTT
>NA|TRBD1|TRBJ1-6|TRBV6-5
CASKKTGAYSPLHF
TGTGCCAGCAAGAAGACAGGGGCCTATTCACCCCTCCACTTT
>NA|TRBD2|TRBJ2-7|TRBV20-1
CSASGTSGTYEQYF
TGCAGTGCTAGTGGGACTAGCGGGACCTACGAGCAGTACTTC
>NA|NA|TRBJ1-2|TRBV7-8
CASSLQGSGYTF
TGTGCCAGCAGCTTACAGGGTTCTGGCTACACCTTC
>NA|TRBD2|TRBJ2-5|TRBV3-1/TRBV3-2
CASSQMTSTETQYF
TGTGCCAGCAGCCAAATGACTAGCACCGAGACCCAGTACTTC
>NA|NA|TRBJ1-5|TRBV4-1
CASSLGGTQPQHF
TGCGCCAGCAGCCTCGGCGGGACTCAGCCCCAGCATTTT
>NA|TRBD2|TRBJ2-1|TRBV6-5
CASSRGGLAYNEQFF
TGTGCCAGCAGCCGCGGGGGGTTGGCCTACAATGAGCAGTTCTTC
>NA|NA|TRBJ1-2|TRBV28
CASSPTGHNYGYTF
TGTGCCAGCAGCCCCACAGGGCATAACTATGGCTACACCTTC
>NA|NA|TRBJ1-4|TRBV5-5
CASSLTRDEKLFF
TGTGCCAGCAGCTTGACACGGGATGAAAAACTGTTTTTT
>NA|TRBD2|TRBJ2-7|TRBV6-5
CASSYLGLAGGEQYF
TGTGCCAGCAGTTACCTGGGACTAGCGGGAGGTGAGCAGTACTTC
>few|TRBD1|TRBJ1-4|TRBV2
CASRKGDSSNEKLFF
TGTGCCAGCAGGAAGGGGGACAGCTCAAATGAAAAACTGTTTTTT
>NA|NA|TRBJ2-6|TRBV29-1
CSVRVSGANVLTF
TGCAGCGTCCGGGTTTCTGGGGCCAACGTCCTGACTTTC
>NA|TRBD1|TRBJ1-1|TRBV7-2
CASSPPDRGGTEAFF
TGTGCCAGCAGCCCCCCGGACAGGGGGGGGACTGAAGCTTTCTTT
>NA|TRBD2|TRBJ2-7|TRBV18
CASSPPGLADEQYF
TGTGCCAGCTCACCGCCGGGACTAGCAGACGAGCAGTACTTC
>NA|TRBD2|TRBJ2-5|TRBV9
CASSGGPAYQETQYF
TGTGCCAGTTCGGGGGGACCAGCCTATCAAGAGACCCAGTACTTC
>NA|TRBD1|TRBJ1-1|TRBV6-5
CASNPNRGREAFF
TGTGCCAGCAACCCTAACAGGGGTCGGGAAGCTTTCTTT
>NA|NA|TRBJ1-1|TRBV10-3
CAIRMGQNTEAFF
TGTGCCATCAGGATGGGACAAAACACTGAAGCTTTCTTT
>NA|NA|TRBJ1-6|TRBV14
CASSQGGLYNSPLHF
TGTGCCAGCAGCCAAGGGGGACTATATAATTCACCCCTCCACTTT
>NA|TRBD1|TRBJ1-1|TRBV7-8
CASRITRDRPEAFF
TGTGCCAGCAGAATTACCCGGGACAGGCCTGAAGCTTTCTTT
>NA|NA|TRBJ2-5|TRBV5-4
CASSLTGETQYF
TGTGCCAGCAGCTTGACAGGCGAGACCCAGTACTTC
>once|TRBD2|TRBJ2-1|TRBV10-3
CAIRGGEPYNEQFF
TGTGCCATCAGGGGGGGGGAGCCCTACAATGAGCAGTTCTTC
>NA|NA|TRBJ1-5|TRBV18
CASSTLGGSNQPQHF
TGTGCCAGCTCTACCCTCGGGGGGAGCAATCAGCCCCAGCATTTT
>NA|NA|TRBJ2-7|TRBV27
CASSLWPSGEQYF
TGTGCCAGCAGTTTATGGCCGAGCGGCGAGCAGTACTTC
>NA|NA|TRBJ2-2|TRBV3-1/TRBV3-2
CASSSSRDTYTGELFF
TGTGCCAGCAGCTCGAGCCGGGACACGTACACCGGGGAGCTGTTTTTT
>NA|NA|TRBJ2-2|TRBV3-1/TRBV3-2
CASSQDGAAMRELFF
TGTGCCAGCAGCCAAGACGGAGCTGCAATGCGGGAGCTGTTTTTT
>NA|TRBD1|TRBJ1-4|TRBV19
CASRRDRLSEKLFF
TGTGCCAGTAGGAGGGACAGGCTAAGCGAAAAACTGTTTTTT
>NA|NA|TRBJ1-2|TRBV27
CLPQGTNYGYTF
TGCTTACCCCAGGGGACTAACTATGGCTACACCTTC
>NA|TRBD1|TRBJ1-2|TRBV5-1
CASNPTGNYGYTF
TGCGCCAGCAATCCGACAGGGAACTATGGCTACACCTTC
>NA|NA|TRBJ1-3|TRBV4-1
CASSQGAGSFSGNTIYF
TGCGCCAGCAGCCAAGGGGCCGGCAGCTTCTCTGGAAACACCATATATTTT
>NA|NA|TRBJ2-7|TRBV15
CATSAQSGTEQYF
TGTGCCACCAGCGCCCAATCCGGGACAGAGCAGTACTTC
>NA|NA|TRBJ2-2|TRBV5-1
CASSAAGASGELFF
TGCGCCAGCAGCGCTGCGGGGGCCTCTGGGGAGCTGTTTTTT
>NA|TRBD2|TRBJ2-1|TRBV4-1
CASSRSTGTSGGAKFF
TGCGCCAGCAGCCGGTCCACCGGGACTAGCGGGGGTGCAAAGTTCTTC
>NA|TRBD1|TRBJ1-6|TRBV6-1
CASRQGQGVASPLHF
TGTGCCAGCAGACAAGGACAGGGGGTTGCTTCACCCCTCCACTTT
>NA|TRBD2|TRBJ2-1|TRBV2
CAILRLAGKYNEQFF
TGTGCCATCTTGCGTCTAGCGGGGAAGTACAATGAGCAGTTCTTC
>NA|NA|TRBJ2-1|TRBV7-9
CASSFPYPASGAYNEQFF
TGTGCCAGCAGCTTTCCCTATCCGGCAAGCGGCGCCTACAATGAGCAGTTCTTC
>NA|NA|TRBJ1-1|TRBV5-6
CASSQRQAKGFF
TGTGCCAGCAGCCAAAGACAGGCCAAGGGTTTCTTT
>NA|NA|TRBJ2-6|TRBV24-1
CATAEAGANVLTF
TGTGCCACCGCCGAGGCTGGGGCCAACGTCCTGACTTTC
>once|NA|TRBJ1-2|TRBV19
CASSGSYGYTF
TGTGCCAGTTCGGGGTCCTATGGCTACACCTTC
>NA|TRBD1|TRBJ1-1|TRBV27
CASRQVAGGVDWPEAFF
TGTGCCAGCAGACAAGTGGCAGGGGGCGTGGATTGGCCTGAAGCTTTCTTT
>NA|TRBD1|TRBJ2-7|TRBV18
CASSPGTDYSYEQYF
TGTGCCAGCTCTCCCGGGACAGACTACTCCTACGAGCAGTACTTC
>few|NA|TRBJ1-2|TRBV6-5
CASSSGPGGYTF
TGTGCCAGCAGTTCAGGTCCAGGGGGCTACACCTTC
>NA|NA|TRBJ2-5|TRBV10-3
CAISGPQGGQETQYF
TGTGCCATCAGTGGCCCCCAGGGGGGACAAGAGACCCAGTACTTC
>NA|TRBD2|TRBJ2-5|TRBV2
CASSPGLALPETQYF
TGTGCCAGCAGTCCGGGACTAGCGTTACCAGAGACCCAGTACTTC
>NA|NA|TRBJ1-2|TRBV13
CASSLQYSPLTF
TGTGCCAGCAGCTTACAGTATTCCCCGCTCACCTTC
>NA|NA|TRBJ2-7|TRBV29-1
CSVAPDLTYEQYF
TGCAGCGTTGCCCCGGACTTAACGTACGAGCAGTACTTC
>NA|NA|TRBJ1-1|TRBV29-1
CSVVPHGGRTEAFF
TGCAGCGTTGTGCCTCACGGGGGACGCACTGAAGCTTTCTTT